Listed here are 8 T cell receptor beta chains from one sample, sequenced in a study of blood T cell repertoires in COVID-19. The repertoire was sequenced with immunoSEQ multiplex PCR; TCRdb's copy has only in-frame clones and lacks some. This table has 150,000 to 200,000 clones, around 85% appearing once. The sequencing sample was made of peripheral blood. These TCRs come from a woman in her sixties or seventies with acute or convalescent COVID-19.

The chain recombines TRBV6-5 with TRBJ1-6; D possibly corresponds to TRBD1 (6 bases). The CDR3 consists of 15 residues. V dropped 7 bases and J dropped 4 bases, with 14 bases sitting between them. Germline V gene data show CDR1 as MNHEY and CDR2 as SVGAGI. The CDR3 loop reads CASTFTGQYNSPLHF. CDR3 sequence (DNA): TGTGCCAGCACCTTTACCGGACAGTATAATTCACCCCTCCACTTT.

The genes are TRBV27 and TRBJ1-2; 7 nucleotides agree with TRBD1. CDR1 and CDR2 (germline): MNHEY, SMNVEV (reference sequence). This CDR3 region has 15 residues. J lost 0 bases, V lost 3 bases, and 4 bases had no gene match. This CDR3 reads CASSFSGTANYGYTF. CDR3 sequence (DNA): TGTGCCAGCAGTTTCTCCGGGACAGCTAACTATGGCTACACCTTC.

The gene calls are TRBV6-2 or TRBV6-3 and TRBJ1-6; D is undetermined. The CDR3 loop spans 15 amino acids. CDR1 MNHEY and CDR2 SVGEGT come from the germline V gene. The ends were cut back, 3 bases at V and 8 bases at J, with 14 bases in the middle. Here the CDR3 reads CASSYPFGRDSPLHF. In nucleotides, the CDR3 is TGTGCCAGCAGTTATCCGTTCGGGAGGGATTCACCCCTCCACTTT.

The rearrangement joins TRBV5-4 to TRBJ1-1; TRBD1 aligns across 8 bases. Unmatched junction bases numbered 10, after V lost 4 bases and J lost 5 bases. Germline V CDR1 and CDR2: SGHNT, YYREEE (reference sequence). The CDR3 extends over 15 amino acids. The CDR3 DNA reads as TGTGCCAGCAGCCTCGGACAGGGAGGGGGTACTGAAGCTTTCTTT. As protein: CASSLGQGGGTEAFF.

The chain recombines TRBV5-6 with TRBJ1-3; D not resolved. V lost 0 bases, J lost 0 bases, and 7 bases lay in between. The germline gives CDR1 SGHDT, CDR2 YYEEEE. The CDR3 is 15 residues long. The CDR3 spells CASSLVRPSGNTIYF. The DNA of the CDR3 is TGTGCCAGCAGCTTGGTGCGGCCCTCTGGAAACACCATATATTTT.

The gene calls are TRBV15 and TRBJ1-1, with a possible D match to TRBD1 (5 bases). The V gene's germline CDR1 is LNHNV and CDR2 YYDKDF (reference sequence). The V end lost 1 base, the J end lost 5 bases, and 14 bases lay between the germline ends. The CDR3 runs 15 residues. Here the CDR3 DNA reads TGTGCCACCAGCAGAGTTGGGGCAGGGAGGACTGAAGCTTTCTTT. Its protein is CATSRVGAGRTEAFF.

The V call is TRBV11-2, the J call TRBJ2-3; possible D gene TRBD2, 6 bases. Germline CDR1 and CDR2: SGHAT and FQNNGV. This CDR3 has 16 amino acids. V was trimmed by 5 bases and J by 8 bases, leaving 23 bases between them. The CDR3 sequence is CASSLWLTGEYRTQYF. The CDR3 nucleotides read TGTGCCAGCAGCCTTTGGCTAACGGGAGAGTATCGTACGCAGTATTTT.

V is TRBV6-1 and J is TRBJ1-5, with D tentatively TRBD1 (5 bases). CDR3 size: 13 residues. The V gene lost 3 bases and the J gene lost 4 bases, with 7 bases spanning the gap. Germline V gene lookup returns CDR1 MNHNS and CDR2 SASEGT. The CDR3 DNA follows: TGTGCCAGCAGTGAGACAGATAATCAGCCCCAGCATTTT. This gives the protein CASSETDNQPQHF.